This T cell receptor (beta chain) was recovered during a study of blood T cell repertoires in COVID-19. Study-wide background: Some COVID-19 samples were acute and others convalescent; all came from the United States, Italy and Spain. Nucleic acid was either cDNA or gDNA, and it came from T cells, B-cell-depleted T cells, or PBMCs.

Per the original data handling: Researchers report that nucleated cell counts were estimated from reference gene primer amplification. The repertoire was sequenced with immunoSEQ multiplex PCR; TCRdb's copy has only in-frame clones and lacks some. The V and J calls and clone size come from that table; D and trimming were worked out from the DNA. In the table there are 120,000 or so clones, about 87% of which are singletons. Germline loops: CDR1 MDHEN, CDR2 SYDVKM. The CDR3 sequence is 13 residues long. Trimming took off 3 bases at V and 6 bases at J, with 12 bases between the two ends. This sequence joins TRBV28 and TRBJ2-7; D is ambiguous. Specimen: peripheral blood. This TCR was sampled from a woman aged 55 to 70 with acute or convalescent COVID-19. This CDR3 is CASSFPLLGEQYF. CDR3 DNA: TGTGCCAGCAGTTTTCCCCTCCTCGGCGAGCAGTACTTC.